This T cell receptor beta chain comes out of a study of long-term antiretroviral therapy in people with HIV. V was shortened by 2 bases and J by 5 bases, with 10 bases between the two germline ends. CDR3 length: 13 amino acids. Germline lookup yields CDR1 GTSNPN and CDR2 SVGIG (reference sequence). Overall study findings and caveats: Specimen acquisition occurred between about 2003 and 2018, potentially under older ART regimens.

Turning to this clone: Its antigen is not known.

Post-ART PBMC samples numbered at least two per donor, and pre-ART ones at least one. Sequencing used immunoSEQ v3.0 at survey level. Data came from immunoSEQ multiplex PCR; TCRdb stores just in-frame clones and leaves some out. The table records approximately 22,000 clones, around 84% of them present only once. The sequencing here drew on unsorted PBMCs, taken 3 years after starting antiretroviral therapy. This TCR was sampled from a middle-aged man with HIV. The chain uses TRBV30 and TRBJ2-1; the D call may be TRBD1 or TRBD2 (5 bases each). CDR3 DNA: TGTGCCTGGAGTCTGGGACCCCACAATGAGCAGTTCTTC. Protein product: CAWSLGPHNEQFF.